Listed here are 31 T cell receptor beta chains from one sample, sequenced in a study of CD8+ T cells in alopecia areata. Investigators isolated RNA and reverse transcribed it into cDNA to act as the sequencing template. This table comes from immunoSEQ multiplex PCR, and its TCRdb copy is limited to in-frame clones, with some not included. The table records about 130,000 clones, around three fifths of them present only once. This specimen consisted of CD4+ T cells sorted from blood, obtained at week 0. The receptor source for this set is a human donor with alopecia areata.

This chain's CDR3 is CASTLILGMGNTGELFF. As DNA, the CDR3 is TGCGCCAGCACCCTCATCCTTGGCATGGGAAACACCGGGGAGCTGTTTTTT. V gene TRBV5-1 combines with J gene TRBJ2-2; D remains ambiguous. CDR3 length equals 17 residues. The V gene lost 6 bases and the J gene lost 2 bases, with 20 bases spanning the gap. CDR1 and CDR2 from the germline V gene are SGHRS and YFSETQ.

The chain links TRBV28 to TRBJ1-2; 7 bases map to TRBD1. J lost 6 bases, V lost 6 bases, and 7 bases had no gene match. In germline, CDR1 is MDHEN, CDR2 SYDVKM. The CDR3 covers 13 residues. The CDR3 nucleotides read TGTGCCAGCAGACGACAGGGAGGGGATGGCTACACCTTC. Translated: CASRRQGGDGYTF.

The chain combines TRBV4-2 with TRBJ2-7; tentative D call: TRBD1 (6 bases). V lost 1 base and J lost 7, with 17 bases in between. Per germline, CDR1 LGHNA and CDR2 YNFKEQ. CDR3 length equals 15 residues. CDR3 loop: CASSQVGGGVDEQYF. For the CDR3, the DNA is TGTGCCAGCAGCCAAGTCGGTGGGGGCGTCGATGAGCAGTACTTC.

This chain links TRBV20-1 with TRBJ2-2; no reliable D call. The CDR3 loop spans 11 amino acids. V shed 6 bases and J shed 7 bases, with 9 bases lying between them. From germline, CDR1 is DFQATT and CDR2 SNEGSKA (reference sequence). This chain's CDR3 is CSAALFGELFF. The DNA for the CDR3 is TGCAGTGCCGCCCTCTTCGGGGAGCTGTTTTTT.

This clone appeared a single time. V gene TRBV7-9 combines with J gene TRBJ2-3; D uncertain. V lost 5 bases and J 2 bases, leaving 11 bases between the germline ends. Germline CDR1 and CDR2: SEHNR and FQNEAQ (reference sequence). The CDR3 extends over 14 amino acids. The CDR3 DNA reads TGTGCCAGCAGCCCCCGGGTCCACACAGATACGCAGTATTTT. Translation: CASSPRVHTDTQYF.

There are a few counts of this clone. The chain combines TRBV25-1 with TRBJ1-6; D unresolved. Germline V gives CDR1 MGHDK, CDR2 SYGVNS. CDR3 size: 13 residues. With 5 bases removed from V and 14 bases from J, the gap between germline ends came to 16 bases. The CDR3 is CASSIRAEGSLHF. CDR3 DNA: TGTGCCAGCAGTATAAGGGCCGAAGGATCCCTCCACTTT. The full variable domain, rest sourced from reference TRBV25-1 and TRBJ1-6, is EADIYQTPRYLVIGTGKKITLECSQTMGHDKMYWYQQDPGMELHLIHYSYGVNSTEKGDLSSESTVSRIRTEHFPLTLESARPSHTSQYLCASSIRAEGSLHFGNGTRLTVT.

The chain uses TRBV5-4 and TRBJ2-5; no clear D. Germline CDR1 SGHNT, CDR2 YYREEE (reference sequence). The CDR3 runs to 13 residues. The V and J ends lost 7 bases and 5 bases respectively, with 15 bases between them. The CDR3 protein is CASAKAPEETQYF. Here the CDR3 DNA reads TGTGCCAGCGCAAAGGCCCCTGAGGAGACCCAGTACTTC.

The rearrangement links TRBV15 to TRBJ1-5; 7 bases match TRBD1. This CDR3 comprises 16 residues. Trimming removed 5 bases from V and 2 bases from J; junction bases left unmatched: 9. Germline V gives CDR1 LNHNV, CDR2 YYDKDF (reference sequence). The CDR3 nucleotides are TGTGCCACCAGCTCTCGAACAGGGGTGGGCAATCAGCCCCAGCATTTT. This codes for CATSSRTGVGNQPQHF.

The chain recombines TRBV7-2 with TRBJ2-3; 9 bases fit TRBD1. CDR1 and CDR2 (germline): SGHTA, FQGNSA. This CDR3 region has 15 residues. Trimming at V came to 6 bases and at J to 0 bases, leaving 4 bases not matched to a gene. The CDR3: CASSVGTGSTDTQYF. The CDR3 nucleotides are TGTGCCAGCAGTGTAGGGACAGGGAGCACAGATACGCAGTATTTT.

The chain combines TRBV9 with TRBJ2-1, with 7 bases identical to TRBD1. The CDR3 loop spans 15 amino acids. The germline gives CDR1 SGDLS, CDR2 YYNGEE. V dropped 2 bases and J dropped 0; count of bases not matched to a gene: 2. As DNA, the CDR3 is TGTGCCAGCAGCGTTACAGGGGACTCCTACAATGAGCAGTTCTTC. The encoded protein is CASSVTGDSYNEQFF.

V is TRBV7-2 and J is TRBJ1-5; D gene uncertain. Germline assignment: CDR1 SGHTA and CDR2 FQGNSA. Trimming took off 1 base at V and 6 bases at J, with 7 bases between the two ends. The CDR3 has 13 amino acids. The CDR3 DNA is TGTGCCAGCAGCTTAGGGGTGGTTCAGCCCCAGCATTTT. Translation: CASSLGVVQPQHF.

CDR3 in DNA: TGCGCCAGCAGCGCTCTCCCACGGGGGTCCGGGGAGCTGTTTTTT. Translated: CASSALPRGSGELFF. This chain uses TRBV4-1 with TRBJ2-2; perhaps TRBD2 as D (6 bases). Per germline, CDR1 MGHRA and CDR2 YSYEKL. Trimming stripped 5 bases from V and 6 bases from J, with 16 bases between. The CDR3 runs 15 residues.

This clone appeared a single time. This rearrangement joins TRBV28 to TRBJ2-7; 7 bases are shared with TRBD1. Losses at the gene ends were 6 bases for V and 2 bases for J; bases not matched to a gene: 4. Germline values: CDR1 MDHEN, CDR2 SYDVKM. The CDR3 sequence is 13 residues long. CDR3 amino acids: CASRVGQAYEQYF. Written as DNA, the CDR3 is TGTGCCAGCAGGGTAGGACAGGCCTACGAGCAGTACTTC.

The V gene is TRBV18, the J gene TRBJ1-2; D remains ambiguous. This CDR3 contains 13 residues. Germline CDR1 KGHSH, CDR2 LQKENI. V was pared by 2 bases and J by 7 bases, with 11 bases between. In DNA, the CDR3 is TGTGCCAGCTCACCATCCGATACCCGTGGCTACACCTTC. Translation: CASSPSDTRGYTF.

The chain recombines TRBV7-2 with TRBJ1-6, with a tentative D call TRBD1 (6 bases). Germline CDR1 reads SGHTA; CDR2 reads FQGNSA. Between the trimmed V and J ends, which lost 0 bases and 9 bases, there was a span of 12 bases. This CDR3 has 15 amino acids. CDR3 in DNA: TGTGCCAGCAGCTTAGCGGGGCAGGGGTCTTCACCCCTCCACTTT. Its translation: CASSLAGQGSSPLHF. The full variable domain, with the rest looked up from reference TRBV7-2 and TRBJ1-6, is GAGVSQSPSNKVTEKGKDVELRCDPISGHTALYWYRQSLGQGLEFLIYFQGNSAPDKSGLPSDRFSAERTGGSVSTLTIQRTQQEDSAVYLCASSLAGQGSSPLHFGNGTRLTVT.

This chain joins TRBV19 and TRBJ2-5; D perhaps matches TRBD1 (6 bases). The V end lost 5 bases, the J end lost 7 bases, and 17 bases lay between the germline ends. Germline CDR1 is LNHDA and CDR2 is SQIVND (reference sequence). This CDR3 is 14 amino acids long. CDR3 bases: TGTGCCAGTAGTTCCGGACAGAACCTGGGGACCCAGTACTTC. Residues: CASSSGQNLGTQYF.

The chain is built from TRBV5-6 and TRBJ1-1; D may be TRBD1 (5 bases). Germline V gives CDR1 SGHDT, CDR2 YYEEEE. The length of the CDR3 is 13 residues. V was cut by 6 bases and J by 10 bases, with 19 bases left in between. The DNA for the CDR3 is TGTGCCAGCACCGACGGGGCCCTAAATAGAGCTTTCTTT. It yields the protein CASTDGALNRAFF.

This clone was recorded once. CDR3 nucleotides: TGTGCCAGCAGTTTCCTTGACAGGGAGGGCTTTGAGACCCAGTACTTC. It is translated as CASSFLDREGFETQYF. The chain has TRBV5-6 and TRBJ2-5; the D call may be TRBD1 or TRBD2 (7 bases each). V was trimmed by 5 bases and J by 5 bases, leaving 22 bases between them. The CDR3 covers 16 residues. Germline assignment: CDR1 SGHDT and CDR2 YYEEEE.

The chain recombines TRBV29-1 with TRBJ2-1; 7 nucleotides agree with TRBD1. The CDR3 totals 13 residues. Germline-derived CDR1 and CDR2 are SQVTM and ANQGSEA. After removal of 2 bases from V and 6 bases from J, the junction contained 4 bases not matched to a gene. CDR3 in DNA: TGCAGCGTTGAAAGGGGGCTAGGCAATGAGCAGTTCTTC. It codes for CSVERGLGNEQFF.

The rearrangement links TRBV29-1 to TRBJ1-1; 12 bases are a match to TRBD1. The CDR3 length is 15 residues. The germline V gene has CDR1 SQVTM and CDR2 ANQGSEA. V was clipped by 5 bases and J by 1 base; unmatched bases: 5. CDR3 in amino acids: CSVPGTGGRNTEAFF. As DNA, the CDR3 is TGCAGCGTTCCCGGGACAGGGGGCCGGAACACTGAAGCTTTCTTT.

V usage is TRBV7-9 and J usage is TRBJ2-3, with 7 bases matching TRBD1. After removal of 5 bases from V and 6 bases from J, the junction contained 5 bases not matched to a gene. The germline V gene has CDR1 SEHNR and CDR2 FQNEAQ (reference sequence). The CDR3 is made up of 13 amino acids. The CDR3 DNA follows: TGTGCCAGCAGCCTTATACAGGGGGATACGCAGTATTTT. Protein sequence: CASSLIQGDTQYF.

The chain has TRBV20-1 and TRBJ2-3; D is undetermined. The germline V gene has CDR1 DFQATT and CDR2 SNEGSKA (reference sequence). V lost 5 bases to trimming and J lost 6 bases, with 9 bases between them. The CDR3 loop spans 11 amino acids. The CDR3 is CSAQRVDTQYF. Here the CDR3 DNA reads TGCAGTGCTCAACGGGTCGATACGCAGTATTTT.

This rearrangement joins TRBV29-1 to TRBJ2-3; 14 bases map to TRBD2. Germline loops: CDR1 SQVTM, CDR2 ANQGSEA. V shed 5 bases and J 4 bases; nucleotides not matched to a gene: 14. The CDR3 is 18 amino acids. The CDR3 region has the DNA TGCAGCGTTCAGCCGGTTGGGACTAGCGGGGGTAGTGCAGATACGCAGTATTTT. Its translation: CSVQPVGTSGGSADTQYF.

The chain employs TRBV30 and TRBJ1-5; perhaps TRBD1 as D (6 bases). The germline gives CDR1 GTSNPN, CDR2 SVGIG (reference sequence). Between the trimmed V and J ends, which lost 4 bases and 6 bases, there was a span of 10 bases. The CDR3 totals 12 residues. The CDR3 sequence is CAWNRDGQPQHF. In DNA, the CDR3 is TGTGCCTGGAACAGGGATGGTCAGCCCCAGCATTTT.

This clone came up once. The CDR3 reads CASSPQGVDTEAFF. CDR3 DNA: TGCGCCAGCAGTCCGCAGGGGGTCGACACTGAAGCTTTCTTT. The genes are TRBV5-1 and TRBJ1-1; 7 bases fit TRBD1. Germline V gene data show CDR1 as SGHRS and CDR2 as YFSETQ. The CDR3 has 14 residues. J gave up 3 bases and V 5 bases, and 7 bases lay outside the gene matches.

The chain carries TRBV30 and TRBJ1-5, with D unclear. In germline, CDR1 is GTSNPN, CDR2 SVGIG (reference sequence). V was cut by 0 bases and J by 9 bases, with 9 bases left in between. This CDR3 is built from 12 residues. CDR3 residues: CAWSVSGRPQHF. The CDR3 nucleotides read TGTGCCTGGAGTGTGTCCGGTCGGCCCCAGCATTTT.

CDR3 in DNA: TGTGCCAACAAACAGGAAGGGAACACTGAAGCTTTCTTT. Translation: CANKQEGNTEAFF. The V call is TRBV7-6, the J call TRBJ1-1; D possibly corresponds to TRBD1 (5 bases). The V and J ends lost 10 bases and 1 base respectively, with 13 bases between them. The CDR3 has 13 amino acids. Germline V CDR1 and CDR2: SGHVS, FNYEAQ.

The chain uses TRBV30 and TRBJ1-1, with TRBD1 matching over 8 bases. This CDR3 is built from 18 residues. Per germline, CDR1 GTSNPN and CDR2 SVGIG (reference sequence). Unmatched junction bases numbered 13, after V lost 0 bases and J lost 1 base. The chain's CDR3 is CAWSVRHGQGKGNTEAFF. Here the CDR3 DNA reads TGTGCCTGGAGTGTACGACATGGACAGGGAAAGGGGAACACTGAAGCTTTCTTT. The whole variable domain, filled in from reference TRBV30 and TRBJ1-1, reads SQTIHQWPATLVQPVGSPLSLECTVEGTSNPNLYWYRQAAGRGLQLLFYSVGIGQISSEVPQNLSASRPQDRQFILSSKKLLLSDSGFYLCAWSVRHGQGKGNTEAFFGQGTRLTVV.

V and J are TRBV7-9 and TRBJ2-3; possibly TRBD2 for D (6 bases). Between the trimmed V and J ends, which lost 2 bases and 3 bases, there was a span of 12 bases. From germline, CDR1 is SEHNR and CDR2 FQNEAQ (reference sequence). The CDR3 has 15 amino acids. In DNA, the CDR3 is TGTGCCAGCAGCTTATACAGTGGGACTACAGATACGCAGTATTTT. The encoded protein is CASSLYSGTTDTQYF.

This chain connects TRBV7-9 to TRBJ1-5; D ambiguous. The germline V gene encodes CDR1 SEHNR and CDR2 FQNEAQ (reference sequence). Trimming stripped 1 base from V and 4 bases from J, with 8 bases between. This CDR3 spans 14 amino acids. The CDR3 sequence is CASSLVGRNQPQHF. The CDR3 DNA reads TGTGCCAGCAGCTTAGTGGGCAGGAATCAGCCCCAGCATTTT.

CDR3 DNA: TGTGCCAGCAGCTTAGCGGGATTCAATGAGCAGTTCTTC. Its translation is CASSLAGFNEQFF. V and J are TRBV7-2 and TRBJ2-1; D ambiguous. V shed 0 bases and J shed 6 bases, with 6 bases lying between them. CDR1 is SGHTA and CDR2 is FQGNSA in the germline V gene. The CDR3 covers 13 residues.